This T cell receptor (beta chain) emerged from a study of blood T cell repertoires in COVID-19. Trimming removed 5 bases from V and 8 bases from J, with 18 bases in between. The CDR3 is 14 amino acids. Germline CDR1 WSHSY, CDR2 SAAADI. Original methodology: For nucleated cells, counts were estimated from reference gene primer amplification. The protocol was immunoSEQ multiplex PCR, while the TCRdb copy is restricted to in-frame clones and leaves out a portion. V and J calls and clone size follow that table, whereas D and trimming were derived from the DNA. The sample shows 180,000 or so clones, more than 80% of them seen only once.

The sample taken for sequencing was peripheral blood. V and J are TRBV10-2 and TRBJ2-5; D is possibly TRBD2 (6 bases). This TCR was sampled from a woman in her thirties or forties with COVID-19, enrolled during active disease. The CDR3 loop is CASSLTRGTPTQYF. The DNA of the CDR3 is TGCGCCAGCAGTCTGACTAGGGGAACTCCCACCCAGTACTTC.